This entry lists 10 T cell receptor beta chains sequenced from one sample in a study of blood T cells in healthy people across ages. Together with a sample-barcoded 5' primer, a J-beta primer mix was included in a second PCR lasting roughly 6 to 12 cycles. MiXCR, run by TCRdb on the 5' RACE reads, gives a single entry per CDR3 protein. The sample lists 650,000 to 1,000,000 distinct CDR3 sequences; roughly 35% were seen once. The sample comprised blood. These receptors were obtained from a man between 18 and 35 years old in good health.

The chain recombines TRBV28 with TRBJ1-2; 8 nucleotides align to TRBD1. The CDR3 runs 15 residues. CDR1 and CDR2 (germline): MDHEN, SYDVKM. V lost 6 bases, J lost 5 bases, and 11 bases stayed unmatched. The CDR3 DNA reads TGTGCCAGCAGAATCCGACAGGGGCTCAGTTATGGCTACACCTTC. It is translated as CASRIRQGLSYGYTF.

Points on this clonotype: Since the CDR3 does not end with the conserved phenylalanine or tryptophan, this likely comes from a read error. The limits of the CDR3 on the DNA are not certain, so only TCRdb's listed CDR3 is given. CDR3 region: CASSGGEIDTQFV. The V gene is TRBV7-8, the J gene TRBJ2-3; the D call in the table, TRBD2, was not verified against the DNA. CDR1 and CDR2 from the germline V gene are SGHVS and FQNEAQ. Inclusive of both ends, the CDR3 amounts to 13 amino acids.

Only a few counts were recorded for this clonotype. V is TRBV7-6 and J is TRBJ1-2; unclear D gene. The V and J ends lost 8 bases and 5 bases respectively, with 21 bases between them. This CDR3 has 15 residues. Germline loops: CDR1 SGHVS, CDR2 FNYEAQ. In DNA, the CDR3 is TGTGCCAGCGGGCAGACCTTATCGGGGTTATATGGCTACACCTTC. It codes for CASGQTLSGLYGYTF.

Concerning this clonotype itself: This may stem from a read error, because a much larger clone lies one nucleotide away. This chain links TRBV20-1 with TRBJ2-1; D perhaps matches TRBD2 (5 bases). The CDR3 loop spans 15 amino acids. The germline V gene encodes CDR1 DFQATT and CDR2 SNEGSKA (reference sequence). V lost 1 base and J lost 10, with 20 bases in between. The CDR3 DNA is TGCAGTGCTAGAGTGACCGGGCAGCGGTCCTACGAGCAGTTCTTC. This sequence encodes CSARVTGQRSYEQFF.

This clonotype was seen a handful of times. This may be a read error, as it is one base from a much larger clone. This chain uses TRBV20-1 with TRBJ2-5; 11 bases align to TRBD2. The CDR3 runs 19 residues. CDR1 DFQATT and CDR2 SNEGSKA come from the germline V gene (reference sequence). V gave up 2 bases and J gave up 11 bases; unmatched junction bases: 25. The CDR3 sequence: CSARSLTSGIPGSHNEQYF. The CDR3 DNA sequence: TGCAGTGCTAGATCATTGACTAGCGGGATCCCCGGGTCACACAATGAGCAGTACTTC.

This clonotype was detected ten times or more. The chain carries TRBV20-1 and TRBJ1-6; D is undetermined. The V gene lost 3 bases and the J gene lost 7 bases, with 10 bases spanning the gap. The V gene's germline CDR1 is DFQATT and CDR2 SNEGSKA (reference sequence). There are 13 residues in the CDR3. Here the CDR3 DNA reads TGCAGTGCTAGCACGAGACCCAATTCACCCCTCCACTTT. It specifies CSASTRPNSPLHF.

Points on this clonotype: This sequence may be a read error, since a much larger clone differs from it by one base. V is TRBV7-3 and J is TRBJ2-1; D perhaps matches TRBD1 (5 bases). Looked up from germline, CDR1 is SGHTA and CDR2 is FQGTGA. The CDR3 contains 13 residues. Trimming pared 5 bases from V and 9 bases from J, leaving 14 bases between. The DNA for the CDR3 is TGTGCCAGCAGCGACGGCCCTACAGGTGAGCAGTTCTTC. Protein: CASSDGPTGEQFF.

The CDR3 is CASSLWDSQETQYF. DNA for the CDR3: TGTGCCAGCAGCTTGTGGGACAGTCAAGAGACCCAGTACTTC. The chain links TRBV5-5 to TRBJ2-5, with TRBD1 identical over 7 bases. The CDR3 totals 14 residues. V lost 1 base to trimming and J lost 2 bases; unmatched junction nucleotides: 2. The germline V gene has CDR1 SGHKS and CDR2 YYEKEE (reference sequence).

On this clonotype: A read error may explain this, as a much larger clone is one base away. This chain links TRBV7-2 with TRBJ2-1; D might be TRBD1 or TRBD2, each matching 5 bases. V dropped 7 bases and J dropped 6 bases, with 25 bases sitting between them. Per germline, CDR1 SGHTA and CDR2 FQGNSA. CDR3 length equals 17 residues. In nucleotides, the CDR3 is TGTGCCAGCACCAAAAAGAACACCGGGACCCACGGCAATGAGCAGTTCTTC. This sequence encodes CASTKKNTGTHGNEQFF.

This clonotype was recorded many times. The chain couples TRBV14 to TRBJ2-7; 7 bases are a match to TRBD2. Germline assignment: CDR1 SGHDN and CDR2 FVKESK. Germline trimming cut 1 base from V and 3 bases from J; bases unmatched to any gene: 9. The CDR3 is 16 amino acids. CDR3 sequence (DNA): TGTGCCAGCAGCCAAGCGAGCGGGACGCCCCTCTACGAGCAGTACTTC. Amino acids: CASSQASGTPLYEQYF.